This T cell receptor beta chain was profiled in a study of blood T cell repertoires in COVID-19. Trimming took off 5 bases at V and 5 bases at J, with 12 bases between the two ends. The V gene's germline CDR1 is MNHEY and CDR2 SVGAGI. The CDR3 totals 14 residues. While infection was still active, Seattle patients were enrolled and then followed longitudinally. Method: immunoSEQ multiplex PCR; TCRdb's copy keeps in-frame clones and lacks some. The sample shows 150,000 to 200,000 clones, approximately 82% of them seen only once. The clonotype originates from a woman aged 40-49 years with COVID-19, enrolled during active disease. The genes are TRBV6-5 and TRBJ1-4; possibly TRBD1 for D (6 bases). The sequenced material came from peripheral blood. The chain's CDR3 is CASSRTALNEKLFF. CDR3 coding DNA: TGTGCCAGCAGTAGGACAGCCTTAAATGAAAAACTGTTTTTT.